Shown below are 29 T cell receptor beta chains from a single sample sequenced in a study of shared clonotypes between healthy human individuals. This table comes from immunoSEQ multiplex PCR, and its TCRdb copy is limited to in-frame clones, with some not included. The sample contains 2 million to 2.5 million clones, less than 95% of which appear only once. Sequenced sample: naive CD4+ T cells from PBMCs. Noted subset: CD45RA+ positively selected. The receptors here all came from a man younger than 30 in good health. Some clones in this sample may be carry-over from other donors' samples.

The chain carries TRBV19 and TRBJ2-5; TRBD1 matches at 7 bases. Per germline, CDR1 LNHDA and CDR2 SQIVND (reference sequence). The CDR3 length is 14 residues. Germline trimming cut 5 bases from V and 2 bases from J; bases unmatched to any gene: 5. The CDR3 DNA follows: TGTGCCAGTAGTCCCTTGGACAGGCAAGAGACCCAGTACTTC. Protein product: CASSPLDRQETQYF.

The rearrangement links TRBV28 to TRBJ2-7; D is possibly TRBD1 (6 bases). Germline assignment: CDR1 MDHEN and CDR2 SYDVKM. There are 15 residues in the CDR3. V was cut by 5 bases and J by 3 bases, with 17 bases left in between. The CDR3 DNA follows: TGTGCCAGCAGTCCGTTGACAGGCGCCTACTACGAGCAGTACTTC. This encodes CASSPLTGAYYEQYF. Using reference TRBV28 and TRBJ2-7 for the parts outside the CDR3, the full variable domain is DVKVTQSSRYLVKRTGEKVFLECVQDMDHENMFWYRQDPGLGLRLIYFSYDVKMKEKGDIPEGYSVSREKKERFSLILESASTNQTSMYLCASSPLTGAYYEQYFGPGTRLTVT.

In regard to this clone: The same CDR3 can be traced to other DNA sequences in this sample. The chain is built from TRBV7-9 and TRBJ1-2; 7 bases fit TRBD1. This CDR3 comprises 14 residues. V lost 5 bases, J lost 2 bases, and 5 bases stayed unmatched. Germline CDR1 reads SEHNR; CDR2 reads FQNEAQ (reference sequence). As DNA, the CDR3 is TGTGCCAGCAGCCCCCCAGGGGGGAACTATGGCTACACCTTC. Encoded protein: CASSPPGGNYGYTF.

About this clone: The same CDR3 is also encoded by other DNA sequences in this sample. The gene calls are TRBV6-1 and TRBJ2-5; 9 nucleotides agree with TRBD2. This CDR3 contains 14 residues. The V segment lost 3 bases and the J segment 5 bases; nucleotides outside the gene matches: 4. The germline gives CDR1 MNHNS, CDR2 SASEGT. This CDR3 is CASSEGTSRETQYF. The CDR3 DNA reads TGTGCCAGCAGTGAGGGGACTAGCCGGGAGACCCAGTACTTC.

J is TRBJ1-1 and V is TRBV5-1, with D perhaps TRBD1 (6 bases). The CDR3 loop spans 11 amino acids. V lost 2 bases, J lost 7 bases, and 6 bases lay in between. Germline assignment: CDR1 SGHRS and CDR2 YFSETQ. The CDR3 loop reads CASSLQGEAFF. CDR3 DNA: TGCGCCAGCAGCTTACAGGGTGAAGCTTTCTTT.

The V gene is TRBV4-1, the J gene TRBJ2-5; D not certain. V was shortened by 1 base and J by 4 bases, with 7 bases between the two germline ends. Germline V gene lookup returns CDR1 MGHRA and CDR2 YSYEKL. This CDR3 comprises 13 residues. The DNA of the CDR3 is TGCGCCAGCAGCCAAGGACCGGCAGAGACCCAGTACTTC. This translates into CASSQGPAETQYF.

The sample holds a few counts of this clone. V and J are TRBV29-1 and TRBJ1-1, with D tentatively TRBD1 (6 bases). In germline, CDR1 is SQVTM, CDR2 ANQGSEA. The CDR3 runs 13 residues. V lost 7 bases and J 1 base, leaving 13 bases between the germline ends. The CDR3 bases are TGCAGCGCCAGGGGATCCGGGAACACTGAAGCTTTCTTT. Encoded protein: CSARGSGNTEAFF.

The rearrangement joins TRBV4-1 to TRBJ2-3; 14 bases line up with TRBD2. V was clipped by 3 bases and J by 1 base; unmatched bases: 9. Germline V gene data show CDR1 as MGHRA and CDR2 as YSYEKL. This CDR3 is 19 amino acids long. DNA of the CDR3: TGCGCCAGCAGCCAGAAGGGGACTAGCGGGAGTAGGGGCACAGATACGCAGTATTTT. Its protein is CASSQKGTSGSRGTDTQYF.

The rearrangement links TRBV27 to TRBJ1-2, with 7 bases matching TRBD1. Germline CDR1 is MNHEY and CDR2 is SMNVEV (reference sequence). The length of the CDR3 is 15 residues. V shed 0 bases and J 5 bases; nucleotides not matched to a gene: 6. In nucleotides, the CDR3 is TGTGCCAGCAGTTTATCACGACAGGGTGGGTATGGCTACACCTTC. This gives the protein CASSLSRQGGYGYTF.

The genes are TRBV18 and TRBJ2-7, with D maybe TRBD2 (5 bases). V was cut by 2 bases and J by 0 bases, with 14 bases left in between. CDR1 and CDR2 from the germline V gene are KGHSH and LQKENI. This CDR3 contains 16 residues. Written as DNA, the CDR3 is TGTGCCAGCTCACCAATTACGGGAATCGGCTCCTACGAGCAGTACTTC. Residues: CASSPITGIGSYEQYF.

This clone has a handful of counts. CDR3 loop: CSAGVDYGYTF. The CDR3 coding sequence is TGCAGCGCCGGCGTTGACTATGGCTACACCTTC. This chain uses TRBV29-1 with TRBJ1-2; D remains unclear. CDR1 SQVTM and CDR2 ANQGSEA come from the germline V gene. CDR3 length: 11 residues. Trimming took off 7 bases at V and 3 bases at J, with 9 bases between the two ends.

The table lists this clone with a few counts. This chain joins TRBV11-2 and TRBJ1-1; D perhaps matches TRBD1 (6 bases). The V gene's germline CDR1 is SGHAT and CDR2 FQNNGV. This CDR3 has 14 amino acids. The V gene lost 5 bases and the J gene lost 2 bases, with 12 bases spanning the gap. The DNA of the CDR3 is TGTGCCAGCAGCGAGGACAGACAAAACACTGAAGCTTTCTTT. It yields the protein CASSEDRQNTEAFF.

The gene calls are TRBV14 and TRBJ1-1; D gene unclear. Trimming removed 4 bases at V and 8 bases at J, with 14 bases between. The CDR3 runs to 13 residues. CDR1 and CDR2 (germline): SGHDN, FVKESK. DNA for the CDR3: TGTGCCAGCAGCCCCTTAGGGCGGGCAGAAGCTTTCTTT. Translated: CASSPLGRAEAFF.

This clone was seen once. The chain recombines TRBV18 with TRBJ2-1; D is possibly TRBD2 (8 bases). CDR3 length equals 22 residues. CDR1 KGHSH and CDR2 LQKENI come from the germline V gene. V was trimmed by 2 bases and J by 10 bases, leaving 39 bases between them. The CDR3 DNA follows: TGTGCCAGCTCACCAAAACGTCATCACAGGGGAGCTCTCGGGAGGGCCCTCGACGAGCAGTTCTTC. This translates into CASSPKRHHRGALGRALDEQFF.

This clone has only one observation. This sequence joins TRBV19 and TRBJ1-1; D remains unclear. The germline V and J ends were trimmed by 7 bases and 1 base, with 16 bases remaining between them. This CDR3 comprises 15 residues. The germline V gene encodes CDR1 LNHDA and CDR2 SQIVND (reference sequence). The CDR3 loop reads CASTKLAFPNTEAFF. In DNA form, the CDR3 reads TGTGCCAGTACTAAGCTAGCGTTTCCGAACACTGAAGCTTTCTTT.

The genes are TRBV6-5 and TRBJ2-7, with D perhaps given as TRBD1 or TRBD2 (5 bases each). The germline CDR1 and CDR2 sequences are MNHEY and SVGAGI. This CDR3 has 16 amino acids. V was trimmed by 4 bases and J by 6 bases, leaving 22 bases between them. CDR3 sequence (DNA): TGTGCCAGCAGTTCCAACTCCGGGACCATAAGCAGCGAGCAGTACTTC. Encoded protein: CASSSNSGTISSEQYF.

The chain recombines TRBV18 with TRBJ1-2, with 9 bases aligning to TRBD1. Germline CDR1 reads KGHSH; CDR2 reads LQKENI. J lost 0 bases, V lost 3 bases, and 8 bases had no gene match. This CDR3 has 17 amino acids. DNA for the CDR3: TGTGCCAGCTCACCCGGGACAGGGTCTCTATCTAACTATGGCTACACCTTC. Residues: CASSPGTGSLSNYGYTF.

A remark on this clone: The same CDR3 also results from other DNA sequences found in this sample. The chain is built from TRBV7-3 and TRBJ2-5; D may be TRBD1 (6 bases). The germline V gene has CDR1 SGHTA and CDR2 FQGTGA. Trimming pared 5 bases from V and 3 bases from J, leaving 10 bases between. The CDR3 runs to 13 residues. CDR3 nucleotides: TGTGCCAGCAGCCCAAACAGGGAAGAGACCCAGTACTTC. This sequence encodes CASSPNREETQYF. The full variable domain, rest sourced from reference TRBV7-3 and TRBJ2-5, is GAGVSQTPSNKVTEKGKYVELRCDPISGHTALYWYRQSLGQGPEFLIYFQGTGAADDSGLPNDRFFAVRPEGSVSTLKIQRTERGDSAVYLCASSPNREETQYFGPGTRLLVL.

With respect to this clone: Given the absence of the conserved phenylalanine or tryptophan at the CDR3 end, a read error is likely. The DNA is left out, because the CDR3 cannot be placed on it with certainty; the CDR3 is given as TCRdb lists it. The chain recombines TRBV19 with TRBJ2-7; the table's TRBD1 call for D was not verified on the DNA. With termini counted, the CDR3 has 12 amino acids. Germline lookup yields CDR1 LNHDA and CDR2 SQIVND (reference sequence). CDR3 in amino acids: CASRGTGAPLNI.

The chain employs TRBV9 and TRBJ2-7; perhaps TRBD1 as D (6 bases). Looked up from germline, CDR1 is SGDLS and CDR2 is YYNGEE. The V end lost 3 bases, the J end lost 0 bases, and 10 bases lay between the germline ends. This CDR3 contains 14 residues. The CDR3 coding sequence is TGTGCCAGCAGCGAGGGGACACGCTCCTACGAGCAGTACTTC. This translates into CASSEGTRSYEQYF.

The chain links TRBV28 to TRBJ1-2, with 11 bases fitting TRBD1. The junction had 5 bases not matched to a gene; V was cut back by 6 bases and J by 8 bases. The CDR3 length is 13 residues. The germline V gene encodes CDR1 MDHEN and CDR2 SYDVKM. The CDR3 region is CASSRGTGGGYTF. The CDR3 nucleotides are TGTGCCAGCAGCAGAGGGACAGGGGGAGGCTACACCTTC.

For this clone: The sample carries other DNA sequences with the same CDR3. The rearrangement uses TRBV28 and TRBJ2-1; no firm D call. The CDR3 totals 16 residues. Germline values: CDR1 MDHEN, CDR2 SYDVKM. Between the trimmed V and J ends, which lost 6 bases and 0 bases, there was a span of 15 bases. CDR3 nucleotide sequence: TGTGCCAGCAGATCCTTGGCAGCCAGCTCCTACAATGAGCAGTTCTTC. Residues: CASRSLAASSYNEQFF.

The chain uses TRBV12-5 and TRBJ2-1; D remains unclear. Germline V gene data show CDR1 as LGHNT and CDR2 as FRNRAP. V lost 1 base to trimming and J lost 9 bases, with 13 bases between them. The CDR3 is made up of 14 amino acids. The CDR3 DNA sequence: TGTGCTAGTGGTTTGGATGGACCGGACGGTGAGCAGTTCTTC. This encodes CASGLDGPDGEQFF.

This chain joins TRBV6-5 and TRBJ2-7; unclear D gene. The CDR3 extends over 13 amino acids. V shed 2 bases and J shed 6 bases, with 11 bases lying between them. Germline values: CDR1 MNHEY, CDR2 SVGAGI. The CDR3 spells CASSYPPPSEQYF. In DNA form, the CDR3 reads TGTGCCAGCAGTTACCCCCCCCCAAGCGAGCAGTACTTC.

The chain links TRBV4-2 to TRBJ2-5, with 14 bases lining up with TRBD2. In germline, CDR1 is LGHNA, CDR2 YNFKEQ. The CDR3 is 16 amino acids. With V trimmed by 1 base and J by 5 bases, 3 bases remained unmatched. The CDR3 reads CASSQGLAGGRETQYF. The CDR3 nucleotides read TGTGCCAGCAGCCAAGGACTAGCGGGAGGGAGGGAGACCCAGTACTTC.

The V gene is TRBV6-1, the J gene TRBJ2-7; maybe TRBD1 (7 bases). The germline gives CDR1 MNHNS, CDR2 SASEGT. Deletions cut 3 bases from V and 10 bases from J, with 19 bases between. The CDR3 has 14 amino acids. CDR3 in DNA: TGTGCCAGCAGTGAGGGGACAGACTGGCGGGAACAGTACTTC. Translation: CASSEGTDWREQYF.

This clone was counted between two and nine times. CDR3 coding DNA: TGTGCCAGCAGGGGAGAGAACAATCAGCCCCAGCATTTT. Amino acids: CASRGENNQPQHF. The V call is TRBV2, the J call TRBJ1-5; no clear D gene. V lost 6 bases and J 3 bases, leaving 9 bases between the germline ends. The CDR3 covers 13 residues. Germline CDR1 is SNHLY and CDR2 is FYNNEI.

This chain uses TRBV6-1 with TRBJ1-2; TRBD1 matches 10 bases. The CDR3 has 16 amino acids. Unmatched junction bases numbered 8, after V lost 4 bases and J lost 3 bases. Germline V gene lookup returns CDR1 MNHNS and CDR2 SASEGT. CDR3 residues: CASSADRGHGYYGYTF. The CDR3 nucleotides read TGTGCCAGCAGTGCCGACAGGGGGCATGGGTACTATGGCTACACCTTC.

This clone has a single count. The V and J genes are TRBV7-9 and TRBJ1-1; D remains unclear. Between the trimmed V and J ends, which lost 5 bases and 2 bases, there was a span of 21 bases. The CDR3 runs 17 residues. Looked up from germline, CDR1 is SEHNR and CDR2 is FQNEAQ (reference sequence). In DNA, the CDR3 is TGTGCCAGCAGCCTACTGGGTGGGCGCGATGCTAACACTGAAGCTTTCTTT. It yields the protein CASSLLGGRDANTEAFF.